A selection of T cell receptor beta chains follows, all from one sample in a study of neurological immune-mediated disorders. TCRdb called the 5' RACE reads again in MiXCR, with one record for every CDR3 protein. Found here are more than 60,000 distinct CDR3 sequences, around 3.8% of them singletons; the top ten hold less than 2.5%. Sequenced material: PBMCs. The origin of the receptors is a woman aged 50 to 65 with multiple sclerosis. The CDR3 runs from the conserved cysteine through the conserved F or W. Each record gives: CDR3 DNA, CDR3 protein, V gene, CDR3 length, D gene, J gene, clone size. The D gene is left open where the match is weak. The size of a clone is reported for some rows only, either as once, few or many, or as a class for expanded clones.

TGTGCCAGCAGTTACTCCCCGGACTCGGCCTACGAGCAGTACTTC	CASSYSPDSAYEQYF	TRBV6-2/TRBV6-3	15	-	TRBJ2-7	many
TGCAGTACAACTTTGAACACTGAAGCTTTCTTT	CSTTLNTEAFF	TRBV20-1	11	-	TRBJ1-1	many
TGTGCCATCATGCCAGGGACTTCTTATGGCTACACCTTC	CAIMPGTSYGYTF	TRBV10-3	13	-	TRBJ1-2	many
TGCGCCAGCAGCTTGGAAGGGCAGGGGCATGGCTACACCTTC	CASSLEGQGHGYTF	TRBV5-1	14	-	TRBJ1-2	many
TGCGCCAGCAGCTTGGTGCCAGGGTCGGACGAGCAGTACTTC	CASSLVPGSDEQYF	TRBV5-1	14	-	TRBJ2-7	many
TGCAGCGTTGAGAGACAGATGAACACTGAAGCTTTCTTT	CSVERQMNTEAFF	TRBV29-1	13	-	TRBJ1-1	many
TGCAGTGCTAGAGACCACCGGTTGGGTCCCTCTGGAAACACCATATATTTT	CSARDHRLGPSGNTIYF	TRBV20-1	17	-	TRBJ1-3	-
TGTGCCAGCAGTCACAGGGCTAACACCATATATTTT	CASSHRANTIYF	TRBV6-6	12	-	TRBJ1-3	many
TGTGCCAGCAGTTTATGGCGACTAGCGGAACACGACGAGCAGTACTTC	CASSLWRLAEHDEQYF	TRBV28	16	TRBD2	TRBJ2-7	many
TGCGCCAGCAGCTTGGAGGTGCCTAACACTGAAGCTTTCTTT	CASSLEVPNTEAFF	TRBV5-1	14	-	TRBJ1-1	many
TGCAGTGCTCCCGCGGCCGACTACGAGCAGTACTTC	CSAPAADYEQYF	TRBV20-1	12	-	TRBJ2-7	medium-sized
TGTGCCAGCAGCTCGGGACTGCCCTACAATGAGCAGTTCTTC	CASSSGLPYNEQFF	TRBV5-5	14	-	TRBJ2-1	many
TGTGCCAGCAGCTTTGCAGGGGGGGATGGCTACACCTTC	CASSFAGGDGYTF	TRBV7-9	13	TRBD1	TRBJ1-2	many
TGTGCCAGCAGTTACAAGGGATATGGCTACACCTTC	CASSYKGYGYTF	TRBV6-5	12	-	TRBJ1-2	many
TGTGCCAGCAGTGCCGATAGACAGGGGGCGTATGAAAAACTGTTTTTT	CASSADRQGAYEKLFF	TRBV25-1	16	TRBD1	TRBJ1-4	many
TGTGCCAGCAGCACCCTCCTGGGACAGGGGGAAGAGACCCAGTACTTC	CASSTLLGQGEETQYF	TRBV5-5	16	TRBD1	TRBJ2-5	few
TGCAGTGCTATCAGTCGGACTAGTAATACCGGGGAGCTGTTTTTT	CSAISRTSNTGELFF	TRBV20-1	15	TRBD2	TRBJ2-2	many
TGTGCCAGCAGTTTAGGGGGTATTGAGCAGTTCTTC	CASSLGGIEQFF	TRBV12-3/TRBV12-4	12	-	TRBJ2-1	many
TGTGCCAGCAGTTTTGGGGACAGTGAAGCTTTCTTT	CASSFGDSEAFF	TRBV12-3/TRBV12-4	12	TRBD1	TRBJ1-1	many
TGTGCCAGCAGCTCCCAGGTAAACAATGAGCAGTTCTTC	CASSSQVNNEQFF	TRBV5-4	13	-	TRBJ2-1	many
TGTGCCAGCAGCCAAGAATATGAACTCCCGGAGTTCTTC	CASSQEYELPEFF	TRBV3-1	13	-	TRBJ2-1	many
TGTGCCAGCAGCGGCCCGGGATTTAAAGCTTTCTTT	CASSGPGFKAFF	TRBV7-2	12	-	TRBJ1-1	many
TGTGCCAGCAGGGAGGGGAGCGAAGAGACCCAGTACTTC	CASREGSEETQYF	TRBV6-5	13	-	TRBJ2-5	many
TGCGCCAGCAGCTTTACCGGAGGTTCGGATGAGCAGTTCTTC	CASSFTGGSDEQFF	TRBV5-1	14	-	TRBJ2-1	many
TGCGCCAGCAGCTTTGACGATTCTCCAATGAATGAGCAGTTCTTC	CASSFDDSPMNEQFF	TRBV5-1	15	-	TRBJ2-1	many
TGTGCCAGCAGTTTAGAGGGTAGCGATAAGCAGTATTTT	CASSLEGSDKQYF	TRBV12-3/TRBV12-4	13	-	TRBJ2-3	many
TGTGCCAGCAGACCCTCCGGGACGGATCCCCTCGAGCAGTACTTC	CASRPSGTDPLEQYF	TRBV14	15	-	TRBJ2-7	many
TGTGCCAGCAGTAAAGGGGAGGGTCAGCCCCAGCATTTT	CASSKGEGQPQHF	TRBV2	13	-	TRBJ1-5	many
TGCGCCAGCAGCTTGGAGGACGACAGGATTAATGGCTACACCTTC	CASSLEDDRINGYTF	TRBV5-1	15	-	TRBJ1-2	many
TGTGCCATCAGGGGCGACAGCCCCTCTGGGGCCAACGTCCTGACTTTC	CAIRGDSPSGANVLTF	TRBV10-3	16	-	TRBJ2-6	many
TGTGCCAGCAGCTTATCCGGGAACACCGGGGAGCTGTTTTTT	CASSLSGNTGELFF	TRBV7-3	14	-	TRBJ2-2	many
TGTGCCAGCAGCTTAGCTGGTACCGGTCAGGGGCACTCCTACGAGCAGTACTTC	CASSLAGTGQGHSYEQYF	TRBV7-2	18	-	TRBJ2-7	many
TGTGCCAGCAGCCCGGGACAGTCGAACACCGGGGAGCTGTTTTTT	CASSPGQSNTGELFF	TRBV7-3	15	TRBD1	TRBJ2-2	few
TGTGCCAGCAGCTTAAAGGCCACCTCGAACACTGAAGCTTTCTTT	CASSLKATSNTEAFF	TRBV7-2	15	-	TRBJ1-1	few
TGCAGTGCAGTTACAGGGGAGGCCTATAATTCACCCCTCAACTTT	CSAVTGEAYNSPLNF	TRBV20-1	15	TRBD1	TRBJ1-6	few
TGTGCCAACAGCTTAGGGGGCTACGAGCAGTACTTC	CANSLGGYEQYF	TRBV7-2	12	-	TRBJ2-7	few
TGCAGTGCTACCGGACAGGGTGGGGAGGAGCAGTACTTC	CSATGQGGEEQYF	TRBV20-1	13	TRBD1	TRBJ2-7	many
TGCGCCAGCAGCCCGTCCCAGACCTCCTACGAGCAGTACTTC	CASSPSQTSYEQYF	TRBV5-1	14	-	TRBJ2-7	few
TGTGCCAGCAGCCGTTGGGAACACGATAATCAGCCCCAGCATTTT	CASSRWEHDNQPQHF	TRBV7-2	15	-	TRBJ1-5	-
TGTGCCAGCAGCTTACGACTAGGGGCGGGTGAGCAGTTCTTC	CASSLRLGAGEQFF	TRBV9	14	-	TRBJ2-1	many
TGTGCCAGCAGCTTATCCGGGGGGACGAACACTGAAGCTTTCTTT	CASSLSGGTNTEAFF	TRBV7-9	15	-	TRBJ1-1	many
TGCGCCAGCAGCCAAGAGAGGGGACTTAATTCACCCCTCCACTTT	CASSQERGLNSPLHF	TRBV4-3	15	-	TRBJ1-6	many
TGCAGTGCTAGGAGAGGACTAGCGGTGAATGAGCAGTTCTTC	CSARRGLAVNEQFF	TRBV20-1	14	TRBD2	TRBJ2-1	many
TGTGCCAGCAGACCCGACCCCTTTAGCGGGAGAAACGAGTTCTTC	CASRPDPFSGRNEFF	TRBV12-3/TRBV12-4	15	TRBD2	TRBJ2-1	many
TGTGCTAGTGGTTTGATGGGGACGTTAACAGATACGCAGTATTTT	CASGLMGTLTDTQYF	TRBV12-5	15	-	TRBJ2-3	-
TGTGCCAGCAGCCAGTCCGGGGCCTACAATCAGCCCCAGCATTTT	CASSQSGAYNQPQHF	TRBV7-2	15	-	TRBJ1-5	many
TGTGCCAGCAGCCAGACCGGGACTACGGTCCAAGAGACCCAGTACTTC	CASSQTGTTVQETQYF	TRBV14	16	TRBD2	TRBJ2-5	many
TGCAGTGCCGAAGCCCTTCTAGCAGGGCACAATGAGCAGTTCTTC	CSAEALLAGHNEQFF	TRBV20-1	15	-	TRBJ2-1	many
TGTGCCAGCAGACCAAGCAGACAGGGGTTGAGCGGGGAGCTGTTTTTT	CASRPSRQGLSGELFF	TRBV12-3/TRBV12-4	16	TRBD1	TRBJ2-2	few
TGCAGCGTTGAAGAGGTTGGGACTAGCTCCTACGAGCAGTACTTC	CSVEEVGTSSYEQYF	TRBV29-1	15	TRBD2	TRBJ2-7	many
TGTGCCAGCAGCTCTGGCGGTGGGGGGACCGGGGAGCTGTTTTTT	CASSSGGGGTGELFF	TRBV7-8	15	-	TRBJ2-2	large
TGTGCCAGCAGGGGGGATCGCCTCCACTTT	CASRGDRLHF	TRBV12-3/TRBV12-4	10	-	TRBJ1-6	many
TGCAGTGCCGGGACAGGGGTCAGAGCACCCCTCCACTTT	CSAGTGVRAPLHF	TRBV20-1	13	TRBD1	TRBJ1-6	many
TGTGCCAGCAGCTTTGCGGAAGGAAACACCATATATTTT	CASSFAEGNTIYF	TRBV7-2	13	-	TRBJ1-3	many